The TCR beta chain under discussion was sequenced for a study of cytomegalovirus exposure and HLA in healthy donors. A word on this clone: Antigen unknown.

Study-wide points: The HLA-A and HLA-B alleles of most subjects were reportedly predicted accurately from TCR beta sequences. There were some V segments, including TRBV6-2 and TRBV6-3, excluded as indistinguishable.

This CDR3 is built from 14 residues. Germline CDR1 SGHDT, CDR2 YYEEEE. V was clipped by 2 bases and J by 7 bases, with 10 bases between them. Use of 60 Vbeta and 13 Jbeta primers characterized the PCR. Data came from immunoSEQ multiplex PCR; TCRdb stores just in-frame clones and leaves some out. The sample holds under 200,000 clones, over 80% seen once. The specimen was PBMCs. The gene calls are TRBV5-6 and TRBJ1-6; D possibly corresponds to TRBD1 (6 bases). This receptor was taken from a human donor in good health. As DNA, the CDR3 is TGTGCCAGCAGCTTTCAGGGGACGAATTCACCCCTCCACTTT. It codes for CASSFQGTNSPLHF.